This TCR beta chain was sequenced for a study of cytomegalovirus exposure and HLA in healthy donors. The PCR had 60 Vbeta and 13 Jbeta primers. TCRdb's table, derived via immunoSEQ multiplex PCR, lists solely in-frame clones and lacks some. The sample contains about 120,000 clones, 75% to 85% of which appear only once. The CDR3 is 13 amino acids. The germline gives CDR1 SGHTA, CDR2 FQGNSA. V was clipped by 6 bases and J by 4 bases; unmatched bases: 5. The rearrangement links TRBV7-2 to TRBJ2-5; 7 nucleotides match TRBD1. This clonotype originated in a man aged 25-45 years in good health and CMV-seropositive. The sequencing sample was made of PBMCs. CDR3 sequence: CASRDYRGETQYF. In DNA, the CDR3 is TGTGCCAGCAGAGATTACAGGGGAGAGACCCAGTACTTC.